These 17 T cell receptor beta chains share one sample of origin, sequenced in a study of blood T cells in healthy people across ages. It was with a sample-barcoded 5' primer and a J-beta primer mix that a second PCR of roughly 6 to 11 cycles was run. TCRdb ran MiXCR on the 5' RACE reads and lists one entry per CDR3 protein. The sample has roughly 2 million distinct CDR3 sequences; roughly 50% are singletons. Material: blood. The receptors here all came from a woman between 40 and 55 years old in good health.

This clonotype was picked up many times. The chain recombines TRBV29-1 with TRBJ2-7; 7 nucleotides match TRBD1. The V and J ends lost 4 bases and 0 bases, in that order; junction bases with no gene match: 0. Germline assignment: CDR1 SQVTM and CDR2 ANQGSEA. The CDR3 has 12 residues. The CDR3 reads CSVGDSSYEQYF. CDR3 DNA sequence: TGCAGCGTTGGGGACAGCTCCTACGAGCAGTACTTC.

This rearrangement joins TRBV7-3 to TRBJ2-3, with 12 positions matching TRBD2. CDR1 is SGHTA and CDR2 is FQGTGA in the germline V gene. The trim removed 5 bases at V and 4 bases at J, leaving 4 bases unmatched. CDR3 length: 15 amino acids. CDR3 protein: CASSASGGAPDTQYF. The CDR3 DNA sequence: TGTGCCAGCAGCGCTAGCGGGGGGGCCCCAGATACGCAGTATTTT.

The V gene is TRBV20-1, the J gene TRBJ2-1; TRBD2 aligns across 11 bases. The germline V gene encodes CDR1 DFQATT and CDR2 SNEGSKA (reference sequence). The junction had 9 bases not matched to a gene; V was cut back by 7 bases and J by 10 bases. The CDR3 is 13 amino acids. CDR3 sequence reads: CSGGLAAAREQFF. The CDR3 DNA reads TGCAGTGGGGGACTAGCGGCGGCTCGGGAGCAGTTCTTC.

The gene calls are TRBV29-1 and TRBJ2-3; D might be TRBD1 (6 bases). CDR1 is SQVTM and CDR2 is ANQGSEA in the germline V gene. The V end was cut by 3 bases, the J end by 0 bases, with 10 bases between. The CDR3 loop spans 14 amino acids. DNA for the CDR3: TGCAGCGTTGATGTGGGACACAGCACAGATACGCAGTATTTT. Its protein is CSVDVGHSTDTQYF.

The V and J genes are TRBV11-1 and TRBJ2-3, with 8 positions matching TRBD2. The CDR3 is made up of 16 amino acids. CDR1 is SGHAT and CDR2 is FQDESV in the germline V gene (reference sequence). With 3 bases clipped from V and 3 bases from J, the junction kept 8 bases outside the gene matches. The CDR3 DNA reads as TGTGCCAGCAGCTTTCGCGGGGGGCCGAGGACAGATACGCAGTATTTT. Translating gives CASSFRGGPRTDTQYF.

This clonotype was observed a handful of times. The chain uses TRBV6-5 and TRBJ2-7, with 7 bases matching TRBD1. CDR1 is MNHEY, CDR2 SVGAGI, per germline. The V and J ends lost 5 bases and 5 bases, in that order; junction bases with no gene match: 9. This CDR3 is built from 14 residues. Here the CDR3 DNA reads TGTGCCAGCAGTCCCGGGACAGAGGAAAACGAGCAGTACTTC. The encoded protein is CASSPGTEENEQYF.

This clonotype has just a few counts. The J gene is TRBJ2-5, the V gene TRBV27, with D possibly TRBD2 on 6 matching bases. The last part of the DNA fits TRBJ2-7 better; the J call may be wrong. CDR1 is MNHEY and CDR2 is SMNVEV in the germline V gene (reference sequence). The CDR3 contains 14 residues. In DNA form, the CDR3 reads TGTGCCATCCCTGTGGTCGGGGGAACCCACGAGCAGTACTTC. Protein: CAIPVVGGTHEQYF.

This clonotype has more than one count but fewer than ten. The rearrangement joins TRBV7-2 to TRBJ2-3; D is perhaps TRBD1 or TRBD2 (5 bases each). The CDR3 totals 15 residues. V was shortened by 5 bases and J by 3 bases, with 15 bases between the two germline ends. Looked up from germline, CDR1 is SGHTA and CDR2 is FQGNSA. This chain's CDR3 is CASSPRDGLTDTQYF. As DNA, the CDR3 is TGTGCCAGCAGCCCCCGGGACGGACTGACAGATACGCAGTATTTT.

This clonotype was recorded a few times. The DNA of the CDR3 is TGTGCCAGCAGCTCCAGGACAGTATCGAATTCACCCCTCCACTTT. Translation: CASSSRTVSNSPLHF. V is TRBV7-9 and J is TRBJ1-6, with a weak D call TRBD1 (6 bases). Looked up from germline, CDR1 is SEHNR and CDR2 is FQNEAQ (reference sequence). The CDR3 is made up of 15 amino acids. Between the trimmed V and J ends, which lost 4 bases and 7 bases, there was a span of 14 bases.

This clonotype appeared a few times. This sequence joins TRBV28 and TRBJ2-1, with 8 positions matching TRBD2. Germline assignment: CDR1 MDHEN and CDR2 SYDVKM. The CDR3 has 13 residues. After removal of 10 bases from V and 4 bases from J, the junction contained 6 bases not matched to a gene. The CDR3 DNA reads TGTGCCAACTCCGGGGGGGAGTACAATGAGCAGTTCTTC. This gives the protein CANSGGEYNEQFF.

This clonotype was seen a few times. The genes are TRBV7-2 and TRBJ2-7; 8 nucleotides match TRBD1. Germline V gives CDR1 SGHTA, CDR2 FQGNSA. The length of the CDR3 is 15 residues. With V trimmed by 4 bases and J by 4 bases, 9 bases remained unmatched. The CDR3 DNA sequence: TGTGCCAGCAGCTCCCAGCCAGGGGGCGTTTACGAGCAGTACTTC. Protein product: CASSSQPGGVYEQYF.

The J gene is TRBJ1-2, the V gene TRBV7-2; D is unclear. Looked up from germline, CDR1 is SGHTA and CDR2 is FQGNSA. The CDR3 loop spans 12 amino acids. V shed 2 bases and J shed 8 bases, with 9 bases lying between them. CDR3: CASSLRTNGYTF. CDR3 DNA sequence: TGTGCCAGCAGCTTAAGAACGAACGGCTACACCTTC. The full variable domain, in which reference TRBV7-2 and TRBJ1-2 provide the parts outside the CDR3, is GAGVSQSPSNKVTEKGKDVELRCDPISGHTALYWYRQSLGQGLEFLIYFQGNSAPDKSGLPSDRFSAERTGGSVSTLTIQRTQQEDSAVYLCASSLRTNGYTFGSGTRLTVV.

This clonotype occurred a few times. V usage is TRBV7-9 and J usage is TRBJ2-5, with a tentative D call TRBD1 (6 bases). Germline CDR1 SEHNR, CDR2 FQNEAQ (reference sequence). V lost 0 bases and J lost 1, with 15 bases in between. The CDR3 consists of 17 residues. CDR3 DNA sequence: TGTGCCAGCAGCTTAGCGTCCTCCGGACAGACCCAAGAGACCCAGTACTTC. It specifies CASSLASSGQTQETQYF.

The chain recombines TRBV20-1 with TRBJ1-2, with a possible D match to TRBD1 (6 bases). CDR3 length: 14 residues. Germline V CDR1 and CDR2: DFQATT, SNEGSKA (reference sequence). The ends were cut back, 3 bases at V and 3 bases at J, with 14 bases in the middle. This CDR3 is CSARVQGRDYGYTF. Here the CDR3 DNA reads TGCAGTGCTAGGGTGCAGGGGAGAGACTATGGCTACACCTTC.

The chain has TRBV20-1 and TRBJ2-3; D remains unclear. Germline CDR1 DFQATT, CDR2 SNEGSKA (reference sequence). The CDR3 is made up of 14 amino acids. V gave up 5 bases and J gave up 1 base, with 13 bases separating them. The CDR3 DNA reads TGCAGTGCTCCGTACTCGCAAGGCACAGATACGCAGTATTTT. Amino acid sequence: CSAPYSQGTDTQYF.

This sequence joins TRBV5-1 and TRBJ1-4; D gene unclear. CDR3 length equals 16 residues. The V gene's germline CDR1 is SGHRS and CDR2 YFSETQ. The germline V and J ends were trimmed by 1 base and 6 bases, with 16 bases remaining between them. CDR3 loop: CASSLRGLTGHEKLFF. DNA of the CDR3: TGCGCCAGCAGCTTGCGAGGTTTGACGGGTCATGAAAAACTGTTTTTT.

The chain recombines TRBV20-1 with TRBJ2-5, with D hard to call. Germline V gives CDR1 DFQATT, CDR2 SNEGSKA (reference sequence). The CDR3 extends over 13 amino acids. The V end was cut by 1 base, the J end by 3 bases, with 9 bases between. The CDR3 loop is CSARVGREETQYF. CDR3 in DNA: TGCAGTGCTAGAGTGGGAAGGGAAGAGACCCAGTACTTC.